Below, 29 T cell receptor beta chains from the same sample are listed, as sequenced in a study of OX40 agonist ivuxolimab in advanced cancers. Libraries were prepared by immunoSEQ multiplex PCR; TCRdb keeps only in-frame clonotypes and omits some of them. The sample holds 100,000 or so clones, approximately 90% seen once. The sample here was CD4+ or CD8+ T cells sorted from blood, taken in a trial of the OX40 agonist ivuxolimab. These receptors originate from an adult with an advanced solid tumor such as melanoma, head and neck, liver or kidney cancer.

The V gene is TRBV10-3, the J gene TRBJ2-5; 9 bases line up with TRBD2. V trimming: 7 bases; J trimming: 4 bases; junction bases outside the gene matches: 4. Germline V CDR1 and CDR2: ENHRY, SYGVKD. The CDR3 covers 13 residues. DNA of the CDR3: TGTGCCATCAAGAGAGCGGGAGGAGAGACCCAGTACTTC. Amino acids: CAIKRAGGETQYF.

The chain couples TRBV6-5 to TRBJ2-7, with D unclear. This CDR3 is built from 11 residues. CDR1 and CDR2 (germline): MNHEY, SVGAGI. Trimming cost V 7 bases and J 2 bases, with 6 bases left between them. This chain's CDR3 is CASIEPYEQYF. The CDR3 DNA follows: TGTGCCAGCATAGAGCCCTACGAGCAGTACTTC.

CDR3 sequence (DNA): TGTGCCAGCAGGCGGGGTAACACCGGGGAGCTGTTTTTT. Its protein is CASRRGNTGELFF. The V gene is TRBV27, the J gene TRBJ2-2; the D gene is possibly TRBD2 (6 bases). The CDR3 totals 13 residues. The V gene's germline CDR1 is MNHEY and CDR2 SMNVEV (reference sequence). Trimming took 6 bases from V and 2 from J, leaving 7 bases between them.

This clone appeared a few times. The chain employs TRBV27 and TRBJ1-3; D not certain. V was trimmed by 7 bases and J by 0 bases, leaving 7 bases between them. This CDR3 contains 13 residues. Looked up from germline, CDR1 is MNHEY and CDR2 is SMNVEV (reference sequence). The CDR3 sequence: CASKDYSGNTIYF. The CDR3, as DNA: TGTGCCAGCAAAGACTACTCTGGAAACACCATATATTTT.

In its sample, this clone was seen once. V gene TRBV27 combines with J gene TRBJ1-5; D gene uncertain. Trimming took 4 bases from V and 8 from J, leaving 9 bases between them. Germline lookup yields CDR1 MNHEY and CDR2 SMNVEV (reference sequence). This CDR3 spans 12 amino acids. The CDR3 loop reads CASSSVGKPQHF. The CDR3 DNA follows: TGTGCCAGCAGTTCCGTGGGGAAGCCCCAGCATTTT.

V is TRBV5-6 and J is TRBJ2-3; D is uncertain. The CDR3 runs 15 residues. Trimming removed 3 bases at V and 0 bases at J, with 11 bases between. In germline, CDR1 is SGHDT, CDR2 YYEEEE. Here the CDR3 DNA reads TGTGCCAGCAGCTCCCGGCCATCTAGCACAGATACGCAGTATTTT. Encoded protein: CASSSRPSSTDTQYF.

The chain uses TRBV6-5 and TRBJ2-5; D possibly corresponds to TRBD1 (6 bases). This CDR3 spans 12 amino acids. Germline-derived CDR1 and CDR2 are MNHEY and SVGAGI. Trimming took off 6 bases at V and 3 bases at J, with 8 bases between the two ends. The chain's CDR3 is CASRQGKETQYF. Written as DNA, the CDR3 is TGTGCCAGCAGACAGGGAAAAGAGACCCAGTACTTC.

The rearrangement joins TRBV27 to TRBJ2-3; 8 bases are a match to TRBD2. After removal of 5 bases from V and 0 bases from J, the junction contained 7 bases not matched to a gene. The CDR3 has 16 residues. CDR1 and CDR2 from the germline V gene are MNHEY and SMNVEV (reference sequence). CDR3 in DNA: TGTGCCAGCAGTCGCCGACTAGCGCCGAGCACAGATACGCAGTATTTT. It specifies CASSRRLAPSTDTQYF.

The chain employs TRBV4-1 and TRBJ2-3; 7 bases agree with TRBD2. Per the germline V gene, CDR1 is MGHRA and CDR2 is YSYEKL. The CDR3 length is 15 residues. V lost 6 bases, J lost 1 base, and 7 bases stayed unmatched. CDR3 DNA sequence: TGCGCCAGCAGGAGAGGGGAGGGCGGCACAGATACGCAGTATTTT. Protein product: CASRRGEGGTDTQYF.

This chain uses TRBV4-3 with TRBJ2-7, with 8 bases that match TRBD2. The trim removed 0 bases at V and 5 bases at J, leaving 9 bases unmatched. The CDR3 is made up of 16 amino acids. CDR1 LGHNA and CDR2 YSLEER come from the germline V gene. CDR3 bases: TGCGCCAGCAGCCAAGAACCAGCGGGAGAAGTAAACGAGCAGTACTTC. Amino acid sequence: CASSQEPAGEVNEQYF.

The chain uses TRBV7-9 and TRBJ1-2; tentative D call: TRBD1 (5 bases). Germline V gene data show CDR1 as SEHNR and CDR2 as FQNEAQ (reference sequence). V was trimmed by 4 bases and J by 0 bases, leaving 15 bases between them. The CDR3 extends over 16 amino acids. The DNA of the CDR3 is TGTGCCAGCAGCTCAACCCAAGACAGCTCTAACTATGGCTACACCTTC. Translated, it gives CASSSTQDSSNYGYTF. Drawing the rest from reference TRBV7-9 and TRBJ1-2, the complete variable domain is DTGVSQNPRHKITKRGQNVTFRCDPISEHNRLYWYRQTLGQGPEFLTYFQNEAQLEKSRLLSDRFSAERPKGSFSTLEIQRTEQGDSAMYLCASSSTQDSSNYGYTFGSGTRLTVV.

The chain recombines TRBV29-1 with TRBJ2-1, with 7 bases matching TRBD2. V was clipped by 8 bases and J by 0 bases; unmatched bases: 7. The CDR3 runs to 14 residues. Germline V lookup: CDR1 SQVTM, CDR2 ANQGSEA. The CDR3 DNA reads TGCAGCTCTCAAGGCGGGAGCTCCTACAATGAGCAGTTCTTC. Translating it yields CSSQGGSSYNEQFF.

This chain links TRBV4-3 with TRBJ2-7; 8 nucleotides match TRBD2. The ends lost 0 bases at V and 7 bases at J; junction bases unmatched: 8. The germline V gene encodes CDR1 LGHNA and CDR2 YSLEER. The CDR3 extends over 15 amino acids. In nucleotides, the CDR3 is TGCGCCAGCAGCCAAGATGGAGCGGGAGTACGGGAGCAGTACTTC. Its translation: CASSQDGAGVREQYF.

The chain has TRBV10-1 and TRBJ1-5, with a tentative D call TRBD1 (6 bases). With 10 bases removed from V and 3 bases from J, the gap between germline ends came to 19 bases. This CDR3 is 15 amino acids long. Germline CDR1 reads WNHNN; CDR2 reads SYGVQD (reference sequence). Here the CDR3 reads CAIEEGGKDNQPQHF. The DNA of the CDR3 is TGCGCCATCGAAGAGGGGGGAAAAGACAATCAGCCCCAGCATTTT.

J is TRBJ2-7 and V is TRBV10-3; 8 bases line up with TRBD1. V shed 0 bases, J shed 5 bases, and the junction held 6 bases outside the gene matches. Germline CDR1 reads ENHRY; CDR2 reads SYGVKD. The CDR3 has 15 amino acids. CDR3 bases: TGTGCCATCAGTGAGTCCGGACAGGGAGGACACGAGCAGTACTTC. Translation gives CAISESGQGGHEQYF.

To note about this clone: A junction boundary mismatches the germline segment, possibly from a read error. The CDR3 loop is CASRPLLQGSLLF. CDR3 DNA: TGTGCCAGCAGACCACTCCTCCAGGGATCCCTCCTCTTC. The chain has TRBV7-2 and TRBJ2-1, with TRBD1 as a possible D gene (5 bases). CDR1 is SGHTA and CDR2 is FQGNSA in the germline V gene. CDR3 size: 13 residues.

The chain recombines TRBV10-1 with TRBJ2-5; tentative D call: TRBD1 (6 bases). Per the germline V gene, CDR1 is WNHNN and CDR2 is SYGVQD (reference sequence). V lost 2 bases, J lost 6 bases, and 16 bases lay in between. The CDR3 runs to 15 residues. The CDR3 coding sequence is TGCGCCAGCAGTGAGGCTGTTGGGGGACAAAAGACCCAGTACTTC. This translates into CASSEAVGGQKTQYF.

This chain joins TRBV23-1 and TRBJ2-2; possibly TRBD1 for D (6 bases). TRBV23-1 is an ORF, and what it does is uncertain. The CDR3 runs to 14 residues. Trimming removed 10 bases from V and 4 bases from J, with 16 bases in between. The CDR3: CATYRATTTGELFF. The CDR3 nucleotides read TGCGCCACATACAGGGCTACGACCACCGGGGAGCTGTTTTTT.

The gene calls are TRBV5-1 and TRBJ2-7; 8 bases map to TRBD2. The CDR3 sequence is 14 residues long. CDR1 is SGHRS, CDR2 YFSETQ, per germline. V lost 4 bases and J lost 4; bases outside the gene matches: 7. The CDR3, as DNA: TGCGCCAGCAGCACTAGCGGAGGTGGGTACGAGCAGTACTTC. Translating gives CASSTSGGGYEQYF. Full variable domain (outside the CDR3, taken from reference TRBV5-1 and TRBJ2-7): KAGVTQTPRYLIKTRGQQVTLSCSPISGHRSVSWYQQTPGQGLQFLFEYFSETQRNKGNFPGRFSGRQFSNSRSEMNVSTLELGDSALYLCASSTSGGGYEQYFGPGTRLTVT.

J is TRBJ2-1 and V is TRBV7-3, with 13 bases identical to TRBD2. This CDR3 is built from 15 residues. Trimming cost V 5 bases and J 9 bases; bases outside gene matches: 7. Per the germline V gene, CDR1 is SGHTA and CDR2 is FQGTGA. For the CDR3, the DNA is TGTGCCAGCAGCCCCGGGACTAGCGGGAACGGTGAGCAGTTCTTC. Translating it yields CASSPGTSGNGEQFF.

V and J are TRBV4-1 and TRBJ2-7; no definite D call. The CDR3 extends over 15 amino acids. Trimming shortened V by 2 bases and J by 4 bases, and 15 bases separated the two germline ends. CDR1 and CDR2 from the germline V gene are MGHRA and YSYEKL. CDR3 nucleotides: TGCGCCAGCAGCCAACCGGACCTTCCACATTACGAGCAGTACTTC. Translated, it gives CASSQPDLPHYEQYF.

The chain joins TRBV9 to TRBJ2-1; TRBD2 matches at 8 bases. Per germline, CDR1 SGDLS and CDR2 YYNGEE. Trimming at V came to 7 bases and at J to 6 bases, leaving 12 bases not matched to a gene. The CDR3 runs 15 residues. The CDR3 nucleotides read TGTGCCAGCGCTCGACATCCCCTAGCGGGCAATGAGCAGTTCTTC. Its translation: CASARHPLAGNEQFF.

The chain joins TRBV11-2 to TRBJ2-4; perhaps D is TRBD1 or TRBD2 (7 bases each). Trimming took 5 bases from V and 7 from J, leaving 21 bases between them. Per the germline V gene, CDR1 is SGHAT and CDR2 is FQNNGV. The length of the CDR3 is 16 residues. The CDR3 DNA sequence: TGTGCCAGCAGCCCAACCTCAGGGGGGGCCGGGAACATTCAGTACTTC. Translating gives CASSPTSGGAGNIQYF.

V gene TRBV28 combines with J gene TRBJ1-3; tentatively, D is TRBD1 (6 bases). This CDR3 contains 16 residues. V shed 6 bases and J shed 3 bases, with 18 bases lying between them. Germline-derived CDR1 and CDR2 are MDHEN and SYDVKM. CDR3 loop: CASRPTGGNLGNTIYF. CDR3 DNA: TGTGCCAGCAGACCTACCGGGGGCAACCTTGGAAACACCATATATTTT.

The V gene is TRBV11-1, the J gene TRBJ2-1; 13 bases align to TRBD2. Trimming took 4 bases from V and 6 from J; bases not matched to a gene: 6. The CDR3 spans 16 residues. The germline gives CDR1 SGHAT, CDR2 FQDESV (reference sequence). CDR3 bases: TGTGCCAGCAGCTACGAACTAGCGGGAGGGGGCAATGAGCAGTTCTTC. Its protein is CASSYELAGGGNEQFF.

This clone was observed a few times. The chain combines TRBV7-2 with TRBJ2-2; a possible D gene is TRBD1 (5 bases). CDR1 SGHTA and CDR2 FQGNSA come from the germline V gene. This CDR3 contains 15 residues. Trimming cost V 0 bases and J 3 bases, with 8 bases left between them. CDR3 loop: CASSLAGAYTGELFF. The CDR3 nucleotides are TGTGCCAGCAGCTTAGCAGGGGCCTACACCGGGGAGCTGTTTTTT. Filled out from reference TRBV7-2 and TRBJ2-2, the complete variable domain reads GAGVSQSPSNKVTEKGKDVELRCDPISGHTALYWYRQSLGQGLEFLIYFQGNSAPDKSGLPSDRFSAERTGGSVSTLTIQRTQQEDSAVYLCASSLAGAYTGELFFGEGSRLTVL.

The chain employs TRBV2 and TRBJ1-5, with 8 bases lining up with TRBD1. In germline, CDR1 is SNHLY, CDR2 FYNNEI. V was clipped by 4 bases and J by 6 bases; unmatched bases: 8. The CDR3 is 15 residues long. The chain's CDR3 is CASSGQGAVTQPQHF. In DNA, the CDR3 is TGTGCCAGCAGTGGCCAGGGGGCTGTGACTCAGCCCCAGCATTTT.

The chain has TRBV5-1 and TRBJ2-1; tentatively, D is TRBD2 (5 bases). Germline CDR1 SGHRS, CDR2 YFSETQ. The CDR3 is 15 amino acids. Trimming removed 4 bases at V and 7 bases at J, with 18 bases between. CDR3 in DNA: TGCGCCAGCAGCCTGGATGTTGCGGGTGGGAATGAGCAGTTCTTC. Translating gives CASSLDVAGGNEQFF.

The V and J genes are TRBV10-3 and TRBJ2-3; TRBD2 aligns across 7 bases. J gave up 5 bases and V 11 bases, and 16 bases lay outside the gene matches. Germline loops: CDR1 ENHRY, CDR2 SYGVKD. CDR3 length: 15 residues. The CDR3 loop reads CAVAVGGRNEDTQYF. As DNA, the CDR3 is TGTGCCGTCGCTGTAGGCGGGAGAAATGAAGATACGCAGTATTTT.